This T cell receptor (beta chain) was observed in a study of Ad26.COV2.S vaccination and SARS-CoV-2 variants. The table came from immunoSEQ multiplex PCR; TCRdb's copy has only in-frame clones and leaves some out. The profile shows a few hundred thousand clones, roughly four fifths of them singletons. Treatment given: roughly 19 received Ad26.COV2.S at low or high dose, single or two shots; about 5 received placebo; per-sample allocation not given. Sampling was performed 63 days after the first vaccine or placebo injection. Vaccination employed an Ad26 vector expressing the Wuhan-strain SARS-CoV-2 spike. Germline V gene sequence: CDR1 SGHRS, CDR2 YFSETQ. This CDR3 comprises 17 residues. With 3 bases clipped from V and 2 bases from J, the junction kept 4 bases outside the gene matches.

This material consisted of peripheral blood, taken in a trial of Ad26.COV2.S vaccine versus placebo. This chain links TRBV5-1 with TRBJ2-1; 14 nucleotides align to TRBD2. This sequence originates from a person between 18 and 65 years old who received the Ad26.COV2.S COVID-19 vaccine or a placebo. This chain's CDR3 is CASSSTSGGVTYNEQFF. The DNA of the CDR3 is TGCGCCAGCAGCTCGACTAGCGGGGGGGTCACCTACAATGAGCAGTTCTTC.